This TCR beta chain appears in the sequencing data of a study of graft-versus-host responses after intestinal transplantation. Across the study: Uniformly, recipients were administered anti-thymocyte globulin induction with subsequent tacrolimus and steroids for approximately 3 years.

Germline V gene lookup returns CDR1 MDHEN and CDR2 SYDVKM. Trimming took 6 bases from V and 2 from J, leaving 13 bases between them. The CDR3 loop spans 14 amino acids. Produced via immunoSEQ multiplex PCR; TCRdb's table is partial and in-frame only. The table includes about 120,000 clones, about 95% detected once. In regard to this clone: Its antigen is not identified.

V and J are TRBV28 and TRBJ1-2; possible D gene TRBD1, 5 bases. The sequence came from a human donor who received an intestinal transplant. The sequencing here drew on unstimulated CD8+ T cells sorted from spleen or lymph node cells, taken before intestinal transplant. The CDR3 region has the DNA TGTGCCAGCAGCCCTCTGGGGGGAAACTATGGCTACACCTTC. Amino acid sequence: CASSPLGGNYGYTF.